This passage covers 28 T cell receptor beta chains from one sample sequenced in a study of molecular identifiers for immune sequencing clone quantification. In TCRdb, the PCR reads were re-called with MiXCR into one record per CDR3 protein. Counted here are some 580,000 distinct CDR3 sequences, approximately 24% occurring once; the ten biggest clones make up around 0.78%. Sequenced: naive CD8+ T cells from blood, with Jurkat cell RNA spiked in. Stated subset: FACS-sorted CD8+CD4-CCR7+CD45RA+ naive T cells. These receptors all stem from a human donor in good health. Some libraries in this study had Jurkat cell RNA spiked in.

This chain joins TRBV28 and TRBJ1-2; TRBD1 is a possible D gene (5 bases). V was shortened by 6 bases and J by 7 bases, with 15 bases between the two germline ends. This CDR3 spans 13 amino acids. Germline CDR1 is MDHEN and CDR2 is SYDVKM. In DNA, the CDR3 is TGTGCCAGCAGCCGGGACCATCCAAGTGGCTACACCTTC. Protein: CASSRDHPSGYTF.

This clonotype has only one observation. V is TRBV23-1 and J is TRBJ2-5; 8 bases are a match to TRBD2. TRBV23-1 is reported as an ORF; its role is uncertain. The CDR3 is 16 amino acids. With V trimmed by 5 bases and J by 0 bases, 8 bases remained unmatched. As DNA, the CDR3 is TGCGCCAGCAGTTCTGGGGGTAGCGGGAACCAAGAGACCCAGTACTTC. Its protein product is CASSSGGSGNQETQYF.

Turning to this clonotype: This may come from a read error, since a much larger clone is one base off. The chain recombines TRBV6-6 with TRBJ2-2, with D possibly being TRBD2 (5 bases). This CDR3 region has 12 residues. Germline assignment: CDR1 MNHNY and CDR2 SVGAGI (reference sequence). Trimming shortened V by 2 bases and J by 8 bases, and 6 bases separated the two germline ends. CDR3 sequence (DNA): TGTGCCAGCAGTTACACGGGGGGGGAGCTGTTTTTT. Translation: CASSYTGGELFF.

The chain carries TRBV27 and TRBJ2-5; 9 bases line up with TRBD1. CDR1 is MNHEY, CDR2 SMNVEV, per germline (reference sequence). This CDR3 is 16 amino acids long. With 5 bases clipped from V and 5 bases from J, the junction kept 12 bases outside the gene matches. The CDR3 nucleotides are TGTGCCAGCAGTCAAGGCTGGACAGGGGACAGGGAGACCCAGTACTTC. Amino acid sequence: CASSQGWTGDRETQYF.

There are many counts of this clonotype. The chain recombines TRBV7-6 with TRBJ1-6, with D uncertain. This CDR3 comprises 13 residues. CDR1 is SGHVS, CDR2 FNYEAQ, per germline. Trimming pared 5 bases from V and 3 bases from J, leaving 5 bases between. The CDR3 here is CASSPDYNSPLHF. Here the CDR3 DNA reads TGTGCCAGCAGCCCCGACTATAATTCACCCCTCCACTTT.

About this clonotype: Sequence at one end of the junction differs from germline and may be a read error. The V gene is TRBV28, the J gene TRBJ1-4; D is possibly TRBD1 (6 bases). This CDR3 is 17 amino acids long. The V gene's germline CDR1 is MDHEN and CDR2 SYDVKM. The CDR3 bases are TGTTCCAGCAGTTTCACAAGCGGGGGGCGAGAGGATGAAAAACTGTTTTTT. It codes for CSSSFTSGGREDEKLFF.

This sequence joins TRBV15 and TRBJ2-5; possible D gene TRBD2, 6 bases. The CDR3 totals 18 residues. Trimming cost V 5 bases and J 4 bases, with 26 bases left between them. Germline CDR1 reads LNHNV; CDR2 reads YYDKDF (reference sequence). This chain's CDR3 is CATSRSGVEVRGGETQYF. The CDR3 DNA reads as TGTGCCACCAGCCGGAGCGGAGTAGAGGTTCGGGGAGGAGAGACCCAGTACTTC.

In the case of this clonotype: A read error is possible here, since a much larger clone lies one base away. CDR3 in DNA: TGTGCCCGCATAGGAGAGACCCAGTACTTC. This gives the protein CARIGETQYF. This rearrangement joins TRBV25-1 to TRBJ2-5; D uncertain. Per germline, CDR1 MGHDK and CDR2 SYGVNS. The V end lost 11 bases, the J end lost 4 bases, and 8 bases lay between the germline ends. This CDR3 has 10 amino acids.

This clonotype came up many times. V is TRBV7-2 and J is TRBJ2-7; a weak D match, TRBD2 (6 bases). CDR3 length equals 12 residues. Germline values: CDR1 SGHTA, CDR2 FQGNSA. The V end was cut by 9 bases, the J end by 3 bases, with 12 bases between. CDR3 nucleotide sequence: TGTGCCAGTGTCGGGGGTTTCTACGAGCAGTACTTC. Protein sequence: CASVGGFYEQYF.

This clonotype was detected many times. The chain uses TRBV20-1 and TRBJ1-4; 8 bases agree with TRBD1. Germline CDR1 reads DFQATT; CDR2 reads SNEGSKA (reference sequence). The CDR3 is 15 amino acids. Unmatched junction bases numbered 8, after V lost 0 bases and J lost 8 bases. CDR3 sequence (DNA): TGCAGTGCTAGAGATAGGGGACAGGTTGGGGAAAAACTGTTTTTT. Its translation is CSARDRGQVGEKLFF.

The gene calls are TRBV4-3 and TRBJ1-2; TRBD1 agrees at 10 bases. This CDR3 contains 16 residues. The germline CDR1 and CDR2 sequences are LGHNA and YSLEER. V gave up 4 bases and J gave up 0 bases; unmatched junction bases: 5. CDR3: CASSPAGTGANYGYTF. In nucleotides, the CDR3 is TGCGCCAGCAGCCCCGCGGGGACAGGGGCTAACTATGGCTACACCTTC.

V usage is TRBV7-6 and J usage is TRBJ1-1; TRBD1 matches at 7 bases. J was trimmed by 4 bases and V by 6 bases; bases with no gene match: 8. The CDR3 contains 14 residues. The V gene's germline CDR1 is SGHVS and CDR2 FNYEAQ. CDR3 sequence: CASRPGAGGTEAFF. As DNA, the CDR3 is TGTGCCAGCAGGCCGGGGGCAGGGGGCACTGAAGCTTTCTTT.

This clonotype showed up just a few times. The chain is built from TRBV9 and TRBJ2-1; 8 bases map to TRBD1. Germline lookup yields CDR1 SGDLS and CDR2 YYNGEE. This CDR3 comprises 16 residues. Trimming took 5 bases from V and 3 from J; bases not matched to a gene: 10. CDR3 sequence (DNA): TGTGCCAGCAGTGTTCCCAGGACAGGGAACTACAATGAGCAGTTCTTC. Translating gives CASSVPRTGNYNEQFF. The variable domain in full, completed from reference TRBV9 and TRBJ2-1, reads DSGVTQTPKHLITATGQRVTLRCSPRSGDLSVYWYQQSLDQGLQFLIQYYNGEERAKGNILERFSAQQFPDLHSELNLSSLELGDSALYFCASSVPRTGNYNEQFFGPGTRLTVL.

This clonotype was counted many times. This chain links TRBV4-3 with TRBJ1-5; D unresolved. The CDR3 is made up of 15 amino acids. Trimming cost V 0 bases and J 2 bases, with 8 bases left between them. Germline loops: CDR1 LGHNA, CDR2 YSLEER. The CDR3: CASSQDPTGNQPQHF. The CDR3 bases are TGCGCCAGCAGCCAAGATCCTACAGGCAATCAGCCCCAGCATTTT.

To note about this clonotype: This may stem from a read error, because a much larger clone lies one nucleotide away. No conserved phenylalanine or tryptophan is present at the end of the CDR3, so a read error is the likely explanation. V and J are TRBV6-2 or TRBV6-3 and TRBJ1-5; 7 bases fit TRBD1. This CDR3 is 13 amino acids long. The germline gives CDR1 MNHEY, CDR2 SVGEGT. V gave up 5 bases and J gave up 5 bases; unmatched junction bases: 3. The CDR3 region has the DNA TGTGCCAGCAGTCAACAGGGGTATCAGCCCCAGCATTCT. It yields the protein CASSQQGYQPQHS.

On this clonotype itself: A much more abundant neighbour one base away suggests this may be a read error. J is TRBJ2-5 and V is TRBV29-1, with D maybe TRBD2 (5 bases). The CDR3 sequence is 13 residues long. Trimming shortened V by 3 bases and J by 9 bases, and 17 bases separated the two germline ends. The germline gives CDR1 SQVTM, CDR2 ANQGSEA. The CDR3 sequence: CSVEVPGWEPQYF. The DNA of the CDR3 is TGCAGCGTTGAGGTTCCGGGGTGGGAGCCCCAGTACTTC.

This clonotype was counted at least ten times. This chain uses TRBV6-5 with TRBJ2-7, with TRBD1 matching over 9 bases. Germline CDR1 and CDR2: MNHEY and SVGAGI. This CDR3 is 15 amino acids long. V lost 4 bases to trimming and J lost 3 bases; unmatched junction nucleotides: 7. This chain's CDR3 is CASSSSTGGFYEQYF. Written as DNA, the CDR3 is TGTGCCAGCAGTTCCTCGACAGGGGGTTTCTACGAGCAGTACTTC.

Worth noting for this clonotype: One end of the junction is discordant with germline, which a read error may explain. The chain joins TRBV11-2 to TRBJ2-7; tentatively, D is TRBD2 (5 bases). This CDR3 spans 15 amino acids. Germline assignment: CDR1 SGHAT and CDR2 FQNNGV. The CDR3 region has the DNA TGTGCCAGCAGCTTAGATTTAGACCCCGACTACGAGCGGTACTTC. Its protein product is CASSLDLDPDYERYF.

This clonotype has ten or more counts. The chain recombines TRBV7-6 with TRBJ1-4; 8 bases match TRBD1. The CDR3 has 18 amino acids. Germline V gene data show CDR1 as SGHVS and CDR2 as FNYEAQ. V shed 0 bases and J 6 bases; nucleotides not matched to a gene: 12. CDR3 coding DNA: TGTGCCAGCAGCTTAGCGCCCGACAGGGGTCTTGACTATGAAAAACTGTTTTTT. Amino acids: CASSLAPDRGLDYEKLFF. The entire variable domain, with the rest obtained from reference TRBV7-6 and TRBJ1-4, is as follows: GAGVSQSPRYKVTKRGQDVALRCDPISGHVSLYWYRQALGQGPEFLTYFNYEAQQDKSGLPNDRFSAERPEGSISTLTIQRTEQRDSAMYRCASSLAPDRGLDYEKLFFGSGTQLSVL.

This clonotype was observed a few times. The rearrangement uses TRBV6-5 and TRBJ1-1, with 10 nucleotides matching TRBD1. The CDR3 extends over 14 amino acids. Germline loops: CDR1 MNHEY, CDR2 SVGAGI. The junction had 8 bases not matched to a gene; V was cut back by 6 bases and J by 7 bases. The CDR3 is CASSSDRGRIEAFF. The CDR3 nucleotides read TGTGCCAGCAGCTCCGACAGGGGGCGAATTGAAGCTTTCTTT.

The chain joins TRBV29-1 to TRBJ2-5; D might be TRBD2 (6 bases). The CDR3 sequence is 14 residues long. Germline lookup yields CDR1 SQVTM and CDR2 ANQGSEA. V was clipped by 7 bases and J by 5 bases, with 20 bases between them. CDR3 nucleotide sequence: TGCAGCGCCGGGGGTACGGATCTCTGGGAGACCCAGTACTTC. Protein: CSAGGTDLWETQYF. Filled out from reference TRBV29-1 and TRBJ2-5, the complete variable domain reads SAVISQKPSRDICQRGTSLTIQCQVDSQVTMMFWYRQQPGQSLTLIATANQGSEATYESGFVIDKFPISRPNLTFSTLTVSNMSPEDSSIYLCSAGGTDLWETQYFGPGTRLLVL.

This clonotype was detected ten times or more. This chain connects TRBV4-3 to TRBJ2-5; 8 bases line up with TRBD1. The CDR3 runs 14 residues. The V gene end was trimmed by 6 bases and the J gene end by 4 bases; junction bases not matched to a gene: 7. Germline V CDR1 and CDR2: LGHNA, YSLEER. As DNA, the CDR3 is TGCGCCAGCAGTCAACAGGGGGTGCGAGAGACCCAGTACTTC. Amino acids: CASSQQGVRETQYF.

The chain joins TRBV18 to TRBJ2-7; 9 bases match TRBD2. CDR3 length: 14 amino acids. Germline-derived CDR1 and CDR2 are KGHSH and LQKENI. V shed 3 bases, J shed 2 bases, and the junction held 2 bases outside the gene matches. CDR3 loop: CASSPASGTYEQYF. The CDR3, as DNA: TGTGCCAGCTCACCCGCTAGCGGGACCTACGAGCAGTACTTC.

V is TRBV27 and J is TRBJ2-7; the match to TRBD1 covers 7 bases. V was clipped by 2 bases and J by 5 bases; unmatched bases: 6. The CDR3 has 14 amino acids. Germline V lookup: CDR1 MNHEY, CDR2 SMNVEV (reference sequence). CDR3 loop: CASSLGDSMHEQYF. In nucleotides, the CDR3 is TGTGCCAGCAGTTTAGGGGACAGTATGCACGAGCAGTACTTC.

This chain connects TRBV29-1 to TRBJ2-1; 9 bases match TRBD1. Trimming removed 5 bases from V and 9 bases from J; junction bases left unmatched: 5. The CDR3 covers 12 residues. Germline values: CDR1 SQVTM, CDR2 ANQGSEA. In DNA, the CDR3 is TGCAGCGTTAGGGGGACAGGGTTTGAGCAGTTCTTC. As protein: CSVRGTGFEQFF.

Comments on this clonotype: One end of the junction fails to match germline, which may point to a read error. The CDR3 reads CSVEIRDTYEQHF. In DNA, the CDR3 is TGCAGCGTTGAAATCCGGGACACCTACGAGCAGCACTTC. The V call is TRBV29-1, the J call TRBJ2-7, with D possibly being TRBD1 (6 bases). The CDR3 totals 13 residues. Germline-derived CDR1 and CDR2 are SQVTM and ANQGSEA.

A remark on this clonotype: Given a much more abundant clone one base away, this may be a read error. DNA for the CDR3: TGCAGTGCTAGAGATCTGGCAGGCCCTCAGTACTTC. Amino acid sequence: CSARDLAGPQYF. The chain uses TRBV20-1 and TRBJ2-7, with D unresolved. The CDR3 sequence is 12 residues long. Per germline, CDR1 DFQATT and CDR2 SNEGSKA (reference sequence). V was pared by 0 bases and J by 10 bases, with 13 bases between.

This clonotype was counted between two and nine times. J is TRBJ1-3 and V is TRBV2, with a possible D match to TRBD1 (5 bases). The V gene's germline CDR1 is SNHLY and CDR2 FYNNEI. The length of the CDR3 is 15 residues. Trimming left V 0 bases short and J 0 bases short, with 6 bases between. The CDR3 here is CASSEAQGSGNTIYF. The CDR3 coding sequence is TGTGCCAGCAGTGAAGCGCAGGGCTCTGGAAACACCATATATTTT.